This is a list of T cell receptor beta chains from one sample in a study of cytomegalovirus exposure and HLA in healthy donors. Some clones are missing from TCRdb's copy, which holds only in-frame ones; the method was immunoSEQ multiplex PCR. The data contain about 150,000 clones, 55% to 80% of them singletons. Sequencing was done on a sample of PBMCs. Source of these receptors: a woman between 55 and 75 years old in good health and CMV-seropositive. Each CDR3 is given with its conserved first and last residue. A D gene is named only where the DNA matches it firmly. Clone size is not always given. Where it is, it says once, few, many or a class for expanded clones.

TRBD1	-	TRBJ1-5	TRBV19	TGTGCCAGTAGTCAGGGGGCAGGACAGCCCCAGCATTTT	CASSQGAGQPQHF
-	-	TRBJ2-2	TRBV2	TGTGCCAGCAGAATCCTACAGGGCGGTGCCGGGGAGCTGTTTTTT	CASRILQGGAGELFF
TRBD1	-	TRBJ2-5	TRBV30	TGTGCCTGGGGGACAGGGGGCCGGGAGACCCAGTACTTC	CAWGTGGRETQYF
-	few	TRBJ2-1	TRBV18	TGTGCCAGCTCACCCTTTAGCTCCTACAATGAGCAGTTCTTC	CASSPFSSYNEQFF
TRBD1	once	TRBJ2-5	TRBV18	TGTGCCAGCTCACCGGGGACAGGGGGCCAAGAGACCCAGTACTTC	CASSPGTGGQETQYF
TRBD1	-	TRBJ1-5	TRBV6-5	TGTGCCAGCAGTTACTCGGGGACAGGGGATCAGCCCCAGCATTTT	CASSYSGTGDQPQHF
-	-	TRBJ2-3	TRBV28	TGTGCCAGCAAATCCCCGGGAGTGGTAGATACGCAGTATTTT	CASKSPGVVDTQYF
TRBD1	-	TRBJ2-1	TRBV5-4	TGTGCCAGCAGCTTGGATGGGACAGTCAATGAGCAGTTCTTC	CASSLDGTVNEQFF
-	-	TRBJ2-7	TRBV6-5	TGTGCCAGCAGTTACCAGGGGCGGGACGAGCAGTACTTC	CASSYQGRDEQYF
TRBD1	few	TRBJ2-7	TRBV5-6	TGTGCCAGCAGCCGGGACAGGGGAGACGAGCAGTACTTC	CASSRDRGDEQYF
TRBD2	-	TRBJ2-3	TRBV7-2	TGTGCCAGCAGCTTAGGTGCGGGAGGGCCGAAGTATTTT	CASSLGAGGPKYF
TRBD2	-	TRBJ2-1	TRBV5-1	TGCGCCAGCTCATCGGGAGGGCCGGGAAATGAGCAGTTCTTC	CASSSGGPGNEQFF
TRBD1	-	TRBJ2-7	TRBV30	TGTGCCTGGAGCCTACAGGGGGCCCACGAGCAGTACTTC	CAWSLQGAHEQYF
-	-	TRBJ2-7	TRBV5-6	TGTGCCAGCAGCTTATTTAACAGGCCCTACGAGCAGTACTTC	CASSLFNRPYEQYF
TRBD1	once	TRBJ2-5	TRBV6-1	TGTGCCAGCAGTGAATTTGACAGGGGATCATTAGAGACCCAGTACTTC	CASSEFDRGSLETQYF
TRBD2	-	TRBJ2-7	TRBV5-4	TGTGCCAGCAGCTTGGCGGGTAGGACTAGCGGCCCAGGGGAGCGGTACTTC	CASSLAGRTSGPGERYF
TRBD2	-	TRBJ2-7	TRBV5-1	TGCGCCAGCAGCTTGGCCGGGCGGGAGGTTATAGACGAGCAGTACTTC	CASSLAGREVIDEQYF
-	-	TRBJ2-7	TRBV19	TGTGCCAGTAGTATGAGTCCCAACGAGCAGTACTTC	CASSMSPNEQYF
TRBD1	once	TRBJ2-7	TRBV18	TGTGCCAGCTCACCAGGACAGGGCAGCGAGCAGTACTTC	CASSPGQGSEQYF
TRBD1	-	TRBJ2-3	TRBV19	TGTGCCAGTAGCACCCGGGACAGGGCCATTGGTACGCAGTATTTT	CASSTRDRAIGTQYF
TRBD2	-	TRBJ2-1	TRBV30	TGTGCCTGGAATGCCGGGACTAGCGGAAACAATGAGCAGTTCTTC	CAWNAGTSGNNEQFF
-	-	TRBJ1-1	TRBV28	TGTGCCAGCAGCCGCTTATTTGCGGCTGAAGCTTTCTTT	CASSRLFAAEAFF
TRBD1	-	TRBJ2-7	TRBV4-1	TGCGCCAGCAGCCAAGATTGGAAGCAGGGGGTAGCGTACGAGCAGTACTTC	CASSQDWKQGVAYEQYF
-	-	TRBJ1-1	TRBV5-6	TGTGCCAGCAGCTTGGCCCGGGATGTCATGAACGCTGAAGCTTTCTTT	CASSLARDVMNAEAFF
TRBD1	-	TRBJ2-2	TRBV28	TGTGCCAGCAGTCCCTCAGGGGGCGAGATCGGGGAGCTGTTTTTT	CASSPSGGEIGELFF
-	-	TRBJ2-5	TRBV6-5	TGTGCCAGCAGGGCAGGGCGAGAGACCCAGTACTTC	CASRAGRETQYF
TRBD1	few	TRBJ1-1	TRBV7-8	TGTGCCAGCAGCTTACCAGGACAGGATGCATCTCTATTGAACACTGAAGCTTTCTTT	CASSLPGQDASLLNTEAFF
TRBD1	-	TRBJ1-2	TRBV5-1	TGCGCCAGCAGCTTTGGGACAGGGGAGGATGGCTACACCTTC	CASSFGTGEDGYTF
-	-	TRBJ2-7	TRBV5-1	TGCGCCAGCAGCCCTAAAGCCGACTTCGAGCAGTACTTC	CASSPKADFEQYF
-	-	TRBJ2-7	TRBV29-1	TGCAGCGTTGAACGTGGGACTGGCTACGAGCAGTACTTC	CSVERGTGYEQYF
-	-	TRBJ1-2	TRBV5-1	TGCGCCAGCAGCTTGGACGGGGGGAACTATGGCTACACCTTC	CASSLDGGNYGYTF
TRBD1	few	TRBJ1-2	TRBV28	TGTGCCAGCAGTTTCCAGGGGGCTGTATATGGCTACACCTTC	CASSFQGAVYGYTF
TRBD1	-	TRBJ2-5	TRBV27	TGTGCCAGCAGTCCCGGACAGGGAACAGAGACCCAGTACTTC	CASSPGQGTETQYF
TRBD1	-	TRBJ1-1	TRBV10-3	TGTGCCATCAAAGAGGGACAGAGTTGGACTGAAGCTTTCTTT	CAIKEGQSWTEAFF
TRBD1	few	TRBJ2-7	TRBV19	TGTGCCAGTAGGGGGACAGGCACCTCTGGTGAGCAGTACTTC	CASRGTGTSGEQYF
-	few	TRBJ2-7	TRBV28	TGTGCCAGCTACCCCGAGACTAGTACACACTACGAGCAGTACTTC	CASYPETSTHYEQYF
-	-	TRBJ2-1	TRBV7-6	TGTGCCAGCAGCGTCCGACTAGACAATGAGCAGTTCTTC	CASSVRLDNEQFF